This T cell receptor beta chain was profiled in a study of T cells in Graves' hyperthyroidism and ophthalmopathy. Whole-study results and caveats: Blood also carried most thyroid clonotypes expanded above 0.001.

Amplification of TCR beta CDR3 regions was performed using RNA transcripts as template. In the first-round RT-PCR of the TCR CDR3, the HTBI primer set was used. TCRdb re-analysed the multiplex PCR reads in MiXCR, keeping a single row per CDR3 protein. The sample contains over 700,000 distinct CDR3 sequences, around a third of which appear only once. The germline V gene has CDR1 SGHVS and CDR2 FQNEAQ. This CDR3 region has 13 residues. V dropped 3 bases and J dropped 7 bases, with 12 bases sitting between them. This clonotype was counted a few times. The antigen is not known. The definition of stable Graves' hyperthyroidism was no ophthalmopathy progression within 18 months. Out of roughly 10 ml of fresh peripheral blood came the PBMCs.

The rearrangement links TRBV7-8 to TRBJ2-5; the D call may be TRBD1 or TRBD2 (7 bases each). The sequencing sample was made of blood. The TCR comes from a woman in her 40s with Graves' hyperthyroidism. This CDR3 is CASSFGRGGTQYF. As DNA, the CDR3 is TGTGCCAGCAGCTTCGGCAGGGGGGGGACCCAGTACTTC.